This passage covers 20 T cell receptor beta chains from one sample sequenced in a study of human T cells and chemical hapten exposure. Time point defined: pre-sensitization, week 0. The sample's treatment: therapeutic diphenylcyclopropenone sensitization with weekly scalp DPC. One entry per CDR3 protein, called by TCRdb with MiXCR from the RACE reads. The profile shows under 200,000 distinct CDR3 sequences, approximately 29% of them singletons. Sample: whole blood, taken in connection with sensitization to the hapten diphenylcyclopropenone (DPC). Receptors originate from a woman in her 30s with alopecia areata. Some clones in this sample may be carry-over from other donors' samples.

The V gene is TRBV28, the J gene TRBJ1-2, with D hard to call. CDR1 and CDR2 from the germline V gene are MDHEN and SYDVKM. V shed 11 bases and J shed 8 bases, with 12 bases lying between them. There are 10 residues in the CDR3. CDR3 region: CAAARNGYTF. The DNA of the CDR3 is TGTGCCGCGGCCCGAAACGGCTACACCTTC.

CDR3 nucleotides: TGTGCCAGCAGTTACTCGAGCGGGAGGGCCTATGGCTACGAGCAGTACTTC. Its protein product is CASSYSSGRAYGYEQYF. V and J are TRBV6-2 or TRBV6-3 and TRBJ2-7; 10 positions match TRBD2. From germline, CDR1 is MNHEY and CDR2 SVGEGT. This CDR3 is built from 17 residues. V lost 0 bases and J lost 3; bases outside the gene matches: 8.

The CDR3 DNA reads as TGCGCCAGCAGCCAAGATGGGGGTCCCTACGAGCAGTACTTC. This codes for CASSQDGGPYEQYF. This chain joins TRBV4-1 and TRBJ2-7; D is tentatively TRBD1 or TRBD2 (5 bases each). V gave up 0 bases and J gave up 2 bases, with 8 bases separating them. The CDR3 runs to 14 residues. CDR1 and CDR2 from the germline V gene are MGHRA and YSYEKL.

This rearrangement joins TRBV12-3 or TRBV12-4 to TRBJ2-7; D not resolved. V lost 3 bases and J lost 6, with 12 bases in between. The CDR3 runs 13 residues. The CDR3 loop reads CASSFSSSREQYF. CDR3 in DNA: TGTGCCAGCAGTTTTTCCTCCTCGCGCGAGCAGTACTTC.

This sequence joins TRBV9 and TRBJ2-5; D possibly uses TRBD1 or TRBD2 (5 bases each). CDR1 is SGDLS and CDR2 is YYNGEE in the germline V gene. CDR3 length: 15 residues. Trimming cost V 0 bases and J 2 bases, with 11 bases left between them. The CDR3 region has the DNA TGTGCCAGCAGCGTAGATCCGGGGCTACAAGAGACCCAGTACTTC. Protein sequence: CASSVDPGLQETQYF.

This clonotype was counted only a few times. This chain uses TRBV6-6 with TRBJ1-5, with D possibly being TRBD1 (6 bases). The germline V gene encodes CDR1 MNHNY and CDR2 SVGAGI (reference sequence). Trimming pared 0 bases from V and 0 bases from J, leaving 9 bases between. The CDR3 has 16 amino acids. The CDR3 DNA reads as TGTGCCAGCAGTTACTCGGGGGCATATAGCAATCAGCCCCAGCATTTT. This sequence encodes CASSYSGAYSNQPQHF.

This clonotype has a count of ten or more. The rearrangement links TRBV29-1 to TRBJ2-5; TRBD1 matches at 10 bases. J gave up 5 bases and V 7 bases, and 1 base lay outside the gene matches. Looked up from germline, CDR1 is SQVTM and CDR2 is ANQGSEA. This CDR3 comprises 11 residues. The CDR3 sequence: CSADRGETQYF. Here the CDR3 DNA reads TGCAGCGCGGACAGGGGGGAGACCCAGTACTTC. The whole variable domain, remainder taken from reference TRBV29-1 and TRBJ2-5, is SAVISQKPSRDICQRGTSLTIQCQVDSQVTMMFWYRQQPGQSLTLIATANQGSEATYESGFVIDKFPISRPNLTFSTLTVSNMSPEDSSIYLCSADRGETQYFGPGTRLLVL.

V usage is TRBV6-2 or TRBV6-3 and J usage is TRBJ2-7; a possible D gene is TRBD1 (6 bases). Trimming stripped 0 bases from V and 0 bases from J, with 15 bases between. CDR3 length: 17 amino acids. Germline lookup yields CDR1 MNHEY and CDR2 SVGEGT. CDR3 region: CASSYSLMTGGSYEQYF. The CDR3, as DNA: TGTGCCAGCAGTTACTCATTAATGACAGGCGGCTCCTACGAGCAGTACTTC.

V usage is TRBV7-2 and J usage is TRBJ1-2; D is uncertain. The CDR3 loop spans 13 amino acids. CDR1 and CDR2 from the germline V gene are SGHTA and FQGNSA. V shed 5 bases and J shed 5 bases, with 12 bases lying between them. The CDR3 region is CASSGGPQYGYTF. CDR3 sequence (DNA): TGTGCCAGCAGCGGTGGACCCCAGTATGGCTACACCTTC.

This clonotype has a handful of counts. V gene TRBV4-1 combines with J gene TRBJ2-1; D might be TRBD2 (6 bases). There are 20 residues in the CDR3. Germline CDR1 reads MGHRA; CDR2 reads YSYEKL. The germline V and J ends were trimmed by 1 base and 2 bases, with 24 bases remaining between them. The CDR3 sequence: CASSQAPGSFNPFTYNEQFF. DNA for the CDR3: TGCGCCAGCAGCCAAGCCCCCGGGAGTTTTAACCCCTTCACCTACAATGAGCAGTTCTTC.

This clonotype occurred a few times. This sequence joins TRBV28 and TRBJ1-6; D gene unclear. The CDR3 sequence is 16 residues long. Trimming shortened V by 5 bases and J by 2 bases, and 13 bases separated the two germline ends. Germline CDR1 and CDR2: MDHEN and SYDVKM. The CDR3, as DNA: TGTGCCAGCAGTCTCCTCGGGAGCACCTATAATTCACCCCTCCACTTT. This sequence encodes CASSLLGSTYNSPLHF.

The gene calls are TRBV4-3 and TRBJ1-5; tentatively, D is TRBD1 (5 bases). The CDR3 is 15 residues long. Germline V lookup: CDR1 LGHNA, CDR2 YSLEER. The germline V and J ends were trimmed by 0 bases and 4 bases, with 10 bases remaining between them. The CDR3 nucleotides are TGCGCCAGCAGCCAAGATCGTACAGGTAATCAGCCCCAGCATTTT. Translation gives CASSQDRTGNQPQHF.

By sample fraction, this clonotype is medium-sized (0.01 to 0.1%). The chain links TRBV28 to TRBJ2-5; no firm D call. The CDR3 is made up of 15 amino acids. Germline CDR1 is MDHEN and CDR2 is SYDVKM. V dropped 3 bases and J dropped 1 base, with 12 bases sitting between them. The CDR3 loop is CASSLSSGIQETQYF. The CDR3 nucleotides are TGTGCCAGCAGTTTGTCCTCAGGCATCCAAGAGACCCAGTACTTC.

The chain carries TRBV6-6 and TRBJ1-4, with a weak D call TRBD1 (6 bases). Trimming removed 4 bases from V and 0 bases from J, with 9 bases in between. The V gene's germline CDR1 is MNHNY and CDR2 SVGAGI (reference sequence). The CDR3 totals 15 residues. DNA for the CDR3: TGTGCCAGCAGTTTCGAGGGGGCAACTAATGAAAAACTGTTTTTT. It specifies CASSFEGATNEKLFF.

This clonotype was seen only a few times. J is TRBJ2-1 and V is TRBV7-9; D possibly corresponds to TRBD2 (6 bases). V lost 3 bases, J lost 6 bases, and 21 bases lay in between. Germline lookup yields CDR1 SEHNR and CDR2 FQNEAQ (reference sequence). The CDR3 has 17 residues. The CDR3: CASSFPRGAAESNEQFF. CDR3 sequence (DNA): TGTGCCAGCAGCTTCCCCCGCGGGGCAGCCGAATCCAATGAGCAGTTCTTC.

The chain couples TRBV2 to TRBJ1-1; D may be TRBD1 (5 bases). The CDR3 is 15 amino acids. V lost 6 bases, J lost 3 bases, and 17 bases lay in between. CDR1 SNHLY and CDR2 FYNNEI come from the germline V gene. The CDR3 DNA follows: TGTGCCAGCAGGGCCGGGACGGCGGGGTACACTGAAGCTTTCTTT. Its translation is CASRAGTAGYTEAFF.

In its sample, this clonotype was seen a few times. This sequence joins TRBV5-1 and TRBJ1-5; TRBD1 matches 8 bases. The CDR3 is made up of 16 amino acids. The germline gives CDR1 SGHRS, CDR2 YFSETQ. Unmatched junction bases numbered 9, after V lost 0 bases and J lost 7 bases. This CDR3 is CASSLGAGGVNQPQHF. The CDR3 DNA is TGCGCCAGCAGCTTGGGGGCAGGGGGCGTCAACCAGCCCCAGCATTTT.

This chain links TRBV24-1 with TRBJ1-6; D call uncertain. The CDR3 is 14 residues long. CDR1 and CDR2 (germline): KGHDR, SFDVKD. V lost 5 bases, J lost 10 bases, and 14 bases lay in between. Here the CDR3 reads CATSGGGIPSPLHF. The CDR3, as DNA: TGTGCCACCAGTGGTGGAGGCATCCCGTCACCCCTCCACTTT.

The CDR3 DNA sequence: TGTGCCACCAGCGGCGCAAGCAATCAGCCCCAGCATTTT. Amino acids: CATSGASNQPQHF. The rearrangement uses TRBV15 and TRBJ1-5, with D uncertain. This CDR3 is built from 13 residues. The V end was cut by 5 bases, the J end by 1 base, with 6 bases between. From germline, CDR1 is LNHNV and CDR2 YYDKDF (reference sequence).

This chain connects TRBV28 to TRBJ2-2; 8 bases are a match to TRBD1. The V gene's germline CDR1 is MDHEN and CDR2 SYDVKM. The CDR3 runs to 15 residues. J lost 5 bases, V lost 1 base, and 3 bases had no gene match. For the CDR3, the DNA is TGTGCCAGCAGTTTATACAGGGGGTCGACCGGGGAGCTGTTTTTT. It specifies CASSLYRGSTGELFF.